This T cell receptor (beta chain) was sequenced in a study of blood T cell repertoires in COVID-19. Study-wide background: Sites in the United States, Italy and Spain provided acute and convalescent COVID-19 samples. The analysed material was cDNA or gDNA that came from T cells, B-cell-depleted T cells, or PBMCs.

V was pared by 4 bases and J by 3 bases, with 22 bases between. Germline V gene lookup returns CDR1 MGHRA and CDR2 YSYEKL. This CDR3 contains 18 residues. Original analysis: Counts of nucleated cells, estimated from reference gene primer amplification, were obtained. Clones were read by immunoSEQ multiplex PCR, and TCRdb kept only the in-frame ones, dropping some. V, J and clone size reflect that table, while D and trimming were determined from the DNA. Seen here are about 74,000 clones, around 82% observed once, and the top ten hold approximately 8.8%. Sequencing was performed on peripheral blood. This TCR was recovered from a man aged 50 to 59 with active COVID-19. The genes are TRBV4-1 and TRBJ1-3, with D possibly being TRBD1 (5 bases). Written as DNA, the CDR3 is TGCGCCAGCAGCCTGTGGGATGGGGGGGAAGGAATTGGAAACACCATATATTTT. Translated: CASSLWDGGEGIGNTIYF.